These T cell receptor beta chains were read from a single sample in a study of CD4 T cell repertoires in COVID-19. Assay: immunoSEQ multiplex PCR; the TCRdb copy retains only in-frame clones and omits some. Of fewer than 100,000 clones in the sample, under 90% were seen once. Sample: CD4+ T cells from peripheral blood, taken after recovery from COVID-19. The source of these receptors is a human donor who had COVID-19. Each CDR3 is given with its conserved first and last residue. The D gene is left open where the match is weak. Clone size is shown for a subset of rows, as once, few, many or a class of expanded clone.

NA,TRBV15,TRBJ1-5,NA,14,CATSREGLGQPQHF,TGTGCCACCAGCAGAGAGGGACTTGGGCAGCCCCAGCATTTT
NA,TRBV6-1,TRBJ2-7,NA,15,CASSEIFQATYEQYF,TGTGCCAGCAGTGAGATTTTCCAGGCGACTTACGAGCAGTACTTC
NA,TRBV7-9,TRBJ2-7,NA,14,CASSTTGIPYEQYF,TGTGCCAGCAGCACCACCGGGATCCCCTACGAGCAGTACTTC
NA,TRBV9,TRBJ2-1,NA,18,CASSVSEGGHPSYNEQFF,TGTGCCAGCAGCGTCTCCGAGGGGGGTCATCCCTCCTACAATGAGCAGTTCTTC
NA,TRBV7-9,TRBJ2-3,TRBD2,17,CASSQGLAGGATDTQYF,TGTGCCAGCAGTCAGGGACTAGCGGGGGGGGCCACAGATACGCAGTATTTT
NA,TRBV28,TRBJ1-5,NA,12,CASKFPGRPQHF,TGTGCCAGCAAATTCCCGGGGAGGCCCCAGCATTTT
NA,TRBV5-6,TRBJ2-7,NA,14,CASSHGASLHEQYF,TGTGCCAGCAGCCACGGGGCCTCTCTTCACGAGCAGTACTTC
few,TRBV5-8,TRBJ1-1,NA,14,CASSGVAGDTEAFF,TGTGCCAGCAGTGGGGTGGCCGGGGACACTGAAGCTTTCTTT
NA,TRBV7-9,TRBJ1-6,NA,18,CASSLKERWNSRNSPLHF,TGTGCCAGCAGCTTAAAGGAACGCTGGAACAGCCGGAATTCACCCCTCCACTTT
NA,TRBV6-5,TRBJ2-3,TRBD1,14,CASIDRAHTDTQYF,TGTGCCAGCATAGACAGGGCCCACACAGATACGCAGTATTTT
once,TRBV7-2,TRBJ1-1,NA,13,CASSGQLNTEAFF,TGTGCCAGCAGCGGACAGCTGAACACTGAAGCTTTCTTT
few,TRBV3-1/TRBV3-2,TRBJ1-2,TRBD1,16,CASSLHSTGGADGYTF,TGTGCCAGCAGCCTACACTCGACAGGGGGCGCGGATGGCTACACCTTC
NA,TRBV25-1,TRBJ1-6,NA,14,CASSDSTRNSPLHF,TGTGCCAGCAGCGATTCTACACGTAATTCACCCCTCCACTTT
NA,TRBV11-2,TRBJ2-7,NA,14,CASSLERGSYEQYF,TGTGCCAGCAGCTTAGAACGAGGGTCCTACGAGCAGTACTTC
NA,TRBV5-1,TRBJ2-5,NA,16,CASSLGQVQQQETQYF,TGCGCCAGCAGCTTGGGACAGGTCCAGCAACAAGAGACCCAGTACTTC
NA,TRBV20-1,TRBJ2-7,TRBD2,14,CSASPSGPSYEQYF,TGCAGTGCTAGTCCTAGCGGGCCCTCCTACGAGCAGTACTTC
NA,TRBV6-5,TRBJ1-2,TRBD1,12,CASGSGGNGYTF,TGTGCCAGCGGATCAGGGGGGAATGGCTACACCTTC
NA,TRBV18,TRBJ2-3,TRBD2,18,CASSLLQTSGANTDTQYF,TGTGCCAGCTCACTGCTCCAGACTAGCGGGGCTAACACAGATACGCAGTATTTT
NA,TRBV15,TRBJ2-5,TRBD1,13,CATSRDRIETQYF,TGTGCCACCAGCAGGGACAGGATAGAGACCCAGTACTTC
NA,TRBV2,TRBJ2-5,NA,11,CASRSGGTQYF,TGTGCCAGCAGGTCGGGTGGGACCCAGTACTTC
NA,TRBV28,TRBJ1-4,NA,15,CASRTTGEGGEKLFF,TGTGCCAGCAGGACCACCGGGGAGGGGGGGGAAAAACTGTTTTTT
NA,TRBV19,TRBJ2-5,TRBD1,15,CASSETRQGQETQYF,TGTGCCAGTAGTGAGACTCGACAGGGTCAAGAGACCCAGTACTTC
NA,TRBV12-5,TRBJ1-4,TRBD1,14,CASQAGQTNEKLFF,TGTGCTAGTCAGGCGGGACAGACGAATGAAAAACTGTTTTTT
NA,TRBV5-1,TRBJ1-1,NA,13,CASSPEGVMEAFF,TGCGCCAGCAGCCCGGAGGGGGTCATGGAGGCTTTCTTT
NA,TRBV7-2,TRBJ1-1,TRBD1,15,CASSFFPGQGFEAFF,TGTGCCAGCAGCTTTTTCCCGGGACAGGGATTTGAAGCTTTCTTT
NA,TRBV18,TRBJ1-5,NA,17,CASSPNDPGRSNQPQHF,TGTGCCAGCTCTCCTAACGACCCCGGGCGGAGCAATCAGCCCCAGCATTTT
NA,TRBV7-9,TRBJ1-2,TRBD1,17,CASSLAGTGGGRYGYTF,TGTGCCAGCAGTCTTGCGGGGACAGGGGGAGGAAGATATGGCTACACCTTC
NA,TRBV2,TRBJ1-2,TRBD1,13,CASKDRGDYGYTF,TGTGCCAGCAAGGACAGGGGGGACTATGGCTACACCTTC
NA,TRBV9,TRBJ1-3,NA,14,CASSVDRRGNTIYF,TGTGCCAGCAGCGTAGACAGGCGGGGAAACACCATATATTTT
NA,TRBV5-4,TRBJ2-1,TRBD2,14,CASSPGLEVGEQFF,TGTGCCAGCAGCCCGGGACTAGAGGTCGGTGAGCAGTTCTTC
NA,TRBV5-1,TRBJ2-2,NA,16,CASSLTRGEGTGELFF,TGCGCCAGCAGCTTAACCCGGGGCGAAGGGACCGGGGAGCTGTTTTTT
once,TRBV11-2,TRBJ1-4,TRBD1,14,CASSSGQPNEKLFF,TGTGCCAGCAGCTCGGGACAGCCTAATGAAAAACTGTTTTTT
NA,TRBV28,TRBJ2-7,TRBD2,15,CASRESGSPLYEQYF,TGTGCCAGCAGAGAGAGCGGGAGCCCCCTCTACGAGCAGTACTTC
NA,TRBV7-9,TRBJ2-5,TRBD2,14,CASSRGLAEETQYF,TGTGCCAGCAGCCGCGGACTAGCGGAAGAGACCCAGTACTTC
NA,TRBV5-6,TRBJ1-2,NA,15,CASSLEGLGGYGYTF,TGTGCCAGCAGCTTGGAGGGGTTGGGGGGCTATGGCTACACCTTC
NA,TRBV5-1,TRBJ2-2,TRBD1,15,CASSLGTGGIGELFF,TGCGCCAGCAGCTTGGGGACAGGGGGCATCGGGGAGCTGTTTTTT
NA,TRBV3-1/TRBV3-2,TRBJ2-2,TRBD2,12,CASSPRGGELFF,TGTGCCAGCAGCCCGCGGGGGGGGGAGCTGTTTTTT
NA,TRBV7-2,TRBJ1-2,NA,14,CASSLDAQVYGYTF,TGTGCCAGCAGCTTAGACGCACAGGTCTATGGCTACACCTTC
NA,TRBV24-1,TRBJ1-1,NA,13,CATSDPESTEAFF,TGTGCCACCAGTGATCCCGAGAGCACTGAAGCTTTCTTT
NA,TRBV6-1,TRBJ2-2,NA,16,CASSEVAGGGNGELFF,TGTGCCAGCAGTGAAGTCGCCGGGGGAGGAAACGGGGAGCTGTTTTTT
NA,TRBV6-5,TRBJ1-3,NA,14,CASIADSSGNTIYF,TGTGCCAGCATCGCCGACAGCTCTGGAAACACCATATATTTT
NA,TRBV3-1/TRBV3-2,TRBJ2-3,TRBD2,16,CASSPFSGASTDTQYF,TGTGCCAGCAGCCCATTTAGCGGGGCTAGCACAGATACGCAGTATTTT
NA,TRBV27,TRBJ2-3,NA,13,CASTLAGQDTQYF,TGTGCCAGCACCCTGGCCGGCCAGGATACGCAGTATTTT
NA,TRBV11-3,TRBJ2-7,TRBD1,13,CASSRQGSYEQYF,TGTGCCAGCAGCCGACAGGGTTCATACGAGCAGTACTTC
NA,TRBV5-4,TRBJ2-3,TRBD2,16,CASSLFLAGSTDTQYF,TGTGCCAGCAGCTTGTTCCTAGCGGGAAGCACAGATACGCAGTATTTT
NA,TRBV3-1/TRBV3-2,TRBJ2-1,TRBD2,15,CASSLAGTTYNEQFF,TGTGCCAGCAGCCTCGCAGGGACTACCTACAATGAGCAGTTCTTC
NA,TRBV7-3,TRBJ1-1,NA,13,CASSLTEGAEAFF,TGTGCCAGCAGCTTAACGGAGGGTGCGGAAGCTTTCTTT
NA,TRBV6-5,TRBJ1-1,NA,14,CASSSPTQGSEAFF,TGTGCCAGCAGTTCACCTACACAGGGATCTGAAGCTTTCTTT
NA,TRBV19,TRBJ1-3,NA,15,CASGPTVGSGNTIYF,TGTGCCAGTGGGCCCACCGTAGGCTCTGGAAACACCATATATTTT